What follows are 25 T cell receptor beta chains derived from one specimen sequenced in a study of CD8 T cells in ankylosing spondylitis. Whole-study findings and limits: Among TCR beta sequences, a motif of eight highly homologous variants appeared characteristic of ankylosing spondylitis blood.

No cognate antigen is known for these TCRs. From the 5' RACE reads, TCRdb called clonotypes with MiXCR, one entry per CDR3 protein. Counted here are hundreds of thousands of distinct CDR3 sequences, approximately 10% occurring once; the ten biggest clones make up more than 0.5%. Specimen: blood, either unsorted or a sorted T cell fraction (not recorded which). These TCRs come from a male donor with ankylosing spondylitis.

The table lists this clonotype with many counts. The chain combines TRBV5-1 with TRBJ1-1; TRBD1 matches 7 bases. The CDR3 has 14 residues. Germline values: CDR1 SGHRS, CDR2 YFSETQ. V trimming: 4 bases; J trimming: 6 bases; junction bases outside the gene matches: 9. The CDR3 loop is CASSQDTGDPEAFF. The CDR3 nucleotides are TGCGCCAGCAGCCAGGATACAGGGGACCCTGAAGCTTTCTTT.

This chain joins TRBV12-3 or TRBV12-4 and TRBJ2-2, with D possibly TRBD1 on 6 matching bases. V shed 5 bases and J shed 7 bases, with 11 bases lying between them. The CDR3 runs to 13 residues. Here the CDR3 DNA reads TGTGCCAGCAGTCCGCACAGGGACGGGGAGCTGTTTTTT. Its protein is CASSPHRDGELFF.

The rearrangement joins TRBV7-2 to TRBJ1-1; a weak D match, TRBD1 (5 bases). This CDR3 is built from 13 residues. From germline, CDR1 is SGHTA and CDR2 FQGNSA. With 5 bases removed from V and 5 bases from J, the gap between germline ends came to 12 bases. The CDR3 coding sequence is TGTGCCAGCAGCAGAGGGGTGTGGACTGAAGCTTTCTTT. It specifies CASSRGVWTEAFF.

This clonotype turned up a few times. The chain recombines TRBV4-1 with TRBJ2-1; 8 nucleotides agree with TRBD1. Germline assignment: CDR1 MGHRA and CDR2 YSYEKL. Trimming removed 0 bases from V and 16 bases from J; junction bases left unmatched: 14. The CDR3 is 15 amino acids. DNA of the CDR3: TGCGCCAGCAGCCAAGATGGGCCCCCGGGACAGGCTAACTTCTTC. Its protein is CASSQDGPPGQANFF.

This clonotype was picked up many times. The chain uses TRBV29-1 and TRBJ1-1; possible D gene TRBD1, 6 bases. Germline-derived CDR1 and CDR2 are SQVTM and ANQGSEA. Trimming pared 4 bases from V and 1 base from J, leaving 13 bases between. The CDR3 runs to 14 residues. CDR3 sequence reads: CSVAGARTNTEAFF. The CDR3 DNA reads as TGCAGCGTTGCGGGGGCGCGTACGAACACTGAAGCTTTCTTT.

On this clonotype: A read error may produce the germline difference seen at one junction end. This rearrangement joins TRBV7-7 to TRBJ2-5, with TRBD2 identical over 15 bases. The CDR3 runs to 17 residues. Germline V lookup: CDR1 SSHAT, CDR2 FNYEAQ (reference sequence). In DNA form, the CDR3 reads TGTGCTAGCAGCCCATGGACTAGCGGGAGGGGCCAAGAGACCCAGTACTTC. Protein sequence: CASSPWTSGRGQETQYF.

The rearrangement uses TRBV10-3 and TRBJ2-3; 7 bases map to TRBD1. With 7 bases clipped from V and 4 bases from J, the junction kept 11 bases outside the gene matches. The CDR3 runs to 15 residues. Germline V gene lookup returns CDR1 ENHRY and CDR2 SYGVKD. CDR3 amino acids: CAITPDRVRADTQYF. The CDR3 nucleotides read TGTGCCATCACTCCAGACAGGGTTCGAGCAGATACGCAGTATTTT.

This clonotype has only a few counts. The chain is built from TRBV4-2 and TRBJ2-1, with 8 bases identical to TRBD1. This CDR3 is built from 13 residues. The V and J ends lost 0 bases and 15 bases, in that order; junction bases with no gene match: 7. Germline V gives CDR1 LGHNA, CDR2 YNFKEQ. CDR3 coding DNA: TGTGCCAGCAGCCAAGAACTCCGGGACAGGAGGTTCTTC. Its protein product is CASSQELRDRRFF.

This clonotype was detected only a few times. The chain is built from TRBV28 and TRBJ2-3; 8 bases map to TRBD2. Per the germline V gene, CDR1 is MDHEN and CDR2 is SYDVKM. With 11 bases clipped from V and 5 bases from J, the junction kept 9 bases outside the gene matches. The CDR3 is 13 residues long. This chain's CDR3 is CAGSGGGKDTQYF. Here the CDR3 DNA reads TGTGCCGGCTCGGGAGGGGGGAAAGATACGCAGTATTTT.

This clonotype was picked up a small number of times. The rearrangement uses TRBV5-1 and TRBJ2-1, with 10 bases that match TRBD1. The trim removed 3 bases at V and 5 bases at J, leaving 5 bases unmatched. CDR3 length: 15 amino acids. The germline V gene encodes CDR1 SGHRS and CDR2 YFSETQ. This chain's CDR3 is CASSYTGTGDNEQFF. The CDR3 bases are TGCGCCAGCAGCTACACCGGGACAGGGGACAATGAGCAGTTCTTC.

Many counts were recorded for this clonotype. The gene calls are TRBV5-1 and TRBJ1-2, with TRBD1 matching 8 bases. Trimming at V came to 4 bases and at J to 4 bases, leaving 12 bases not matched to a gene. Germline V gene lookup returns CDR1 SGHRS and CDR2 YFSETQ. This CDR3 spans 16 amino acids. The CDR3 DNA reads TGCGCCAGCAGCCCTGGGACAGGCCTTACCTTCTATGGCTACACCTTC. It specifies CASSPGTGLTFYGYTF.

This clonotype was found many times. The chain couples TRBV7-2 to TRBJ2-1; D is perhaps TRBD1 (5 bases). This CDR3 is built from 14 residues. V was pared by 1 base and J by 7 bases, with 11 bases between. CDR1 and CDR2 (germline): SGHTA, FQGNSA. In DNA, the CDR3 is TGTGCCAGCAGCTTAGTATACAGGAATAATGAGCAGTTCTTC. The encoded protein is CASSLVYRNNEQFF. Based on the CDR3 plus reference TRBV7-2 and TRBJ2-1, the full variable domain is GAGVSQSPSNKVTEKGKDVELRCDPISGHTALYWYRQSLGQGLEFLIYFQGNSAPDKSGLPSDRFSAERTGGSVSTLTIQRTQQEDSAVYLCASSLVYRNNEQFFGPGTRLTVL.

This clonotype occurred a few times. The CDR3 protein is CSAATGYDTEAFF. CDR3 sequence (DNA): TGCAGCGCCGCGACAGGGTATGACACTGAAGCTTTCTTT. The chain combines TRBV29-1 with TRBJ1-1; 7 bases align to TRBD1. Germline V gene lookup returns CDR1 SQVTM and CDR2 ANQGSEA. This CDR3 has 13 residues. The V gene end was trimmed by 7 bases and the J gene end by 3 bases; junction bases not matched to a gene: 8.

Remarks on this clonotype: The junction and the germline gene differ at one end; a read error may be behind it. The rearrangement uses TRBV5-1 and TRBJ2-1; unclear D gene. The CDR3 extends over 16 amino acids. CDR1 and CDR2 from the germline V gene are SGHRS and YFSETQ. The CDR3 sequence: CARSSLSESSYNDQFF. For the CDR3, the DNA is TGCGCCCGCAGCTCCCTGTCGGAGAGCTCCTACAATGACCAGTTCTTC.

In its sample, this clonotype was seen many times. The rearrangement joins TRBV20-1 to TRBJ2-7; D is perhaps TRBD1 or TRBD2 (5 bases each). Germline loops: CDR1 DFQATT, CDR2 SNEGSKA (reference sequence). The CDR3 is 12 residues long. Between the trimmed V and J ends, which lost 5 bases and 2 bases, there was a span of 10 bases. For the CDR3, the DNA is TGCAGTGCTCCACGGGACGCCTACGAGCAGTACTTC. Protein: CSAPRDAYEQYF.

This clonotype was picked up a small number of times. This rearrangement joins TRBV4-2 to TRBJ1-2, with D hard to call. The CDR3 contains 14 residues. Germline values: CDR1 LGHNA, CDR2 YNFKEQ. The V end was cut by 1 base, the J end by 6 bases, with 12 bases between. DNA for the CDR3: TGTGCCAGCAGCCAAGGTTCGGAGGAGGATGGCTACACCTTC. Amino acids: CASSQGSEEDGYTF.

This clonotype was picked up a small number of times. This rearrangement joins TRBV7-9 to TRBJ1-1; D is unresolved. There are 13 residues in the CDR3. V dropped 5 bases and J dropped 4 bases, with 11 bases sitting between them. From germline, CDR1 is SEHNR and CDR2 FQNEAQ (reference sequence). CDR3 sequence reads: CASSHTSGTEAFF. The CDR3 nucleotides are TGTGCCAGCAGCCATACAAGTGGCACTGAAGCTTTCTTT.

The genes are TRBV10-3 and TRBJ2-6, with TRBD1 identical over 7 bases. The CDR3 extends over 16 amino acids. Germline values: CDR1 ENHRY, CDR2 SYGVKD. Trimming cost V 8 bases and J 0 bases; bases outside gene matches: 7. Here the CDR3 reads CAIRTGAHSGANVLTF. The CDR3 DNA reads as TGTGCCATCCGGACAGGAGCCCACTCTGGGGCCAACGTCCTGACTTTC.

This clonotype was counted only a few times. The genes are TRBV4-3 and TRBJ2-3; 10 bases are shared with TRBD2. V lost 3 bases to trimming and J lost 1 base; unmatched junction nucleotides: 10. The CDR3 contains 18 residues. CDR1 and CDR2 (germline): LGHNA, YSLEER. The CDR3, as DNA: TGCGCCAGCAGCCATACTAGCGGGGCCGGTGGTGGCACAGATACGCAGTATTTT. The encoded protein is CASSHTSGAGGGTDTQYF.

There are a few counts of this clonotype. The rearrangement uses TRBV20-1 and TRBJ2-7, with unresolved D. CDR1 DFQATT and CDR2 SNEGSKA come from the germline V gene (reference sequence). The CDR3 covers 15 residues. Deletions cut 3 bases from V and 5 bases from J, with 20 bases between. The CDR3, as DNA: TGCAGTGCTAGCCCCTACACATCGAGTAGCAACGAGCAGTACTTC. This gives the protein CSASPYTSSSNEQYF.

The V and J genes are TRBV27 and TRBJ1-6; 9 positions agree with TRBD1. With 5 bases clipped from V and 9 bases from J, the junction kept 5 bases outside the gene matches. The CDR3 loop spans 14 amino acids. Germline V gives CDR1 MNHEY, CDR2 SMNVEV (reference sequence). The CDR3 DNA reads TGTGCCAGCAGTACCCGGGACAGGGTTTCACCCCTCCACTTT. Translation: CASSTRDRVSPLHF.

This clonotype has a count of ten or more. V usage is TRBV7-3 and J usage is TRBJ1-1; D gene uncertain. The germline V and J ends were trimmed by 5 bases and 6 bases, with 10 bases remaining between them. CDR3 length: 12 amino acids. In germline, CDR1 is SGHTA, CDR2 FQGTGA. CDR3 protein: CASSLNGAEAFF. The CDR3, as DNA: TGTGCCAGCAGCCTCAATGGGGCTGAAGCTTTCTTT.

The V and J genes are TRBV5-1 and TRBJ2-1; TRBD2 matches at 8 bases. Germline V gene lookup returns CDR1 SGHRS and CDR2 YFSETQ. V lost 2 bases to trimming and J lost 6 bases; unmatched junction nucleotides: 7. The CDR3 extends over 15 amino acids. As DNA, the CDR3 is TGCGCCAGCAGCTTCGGACTAGCTGCCGTCAATGAGCAGTTCTTC. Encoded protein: CASSFGLAAVNEQFF.

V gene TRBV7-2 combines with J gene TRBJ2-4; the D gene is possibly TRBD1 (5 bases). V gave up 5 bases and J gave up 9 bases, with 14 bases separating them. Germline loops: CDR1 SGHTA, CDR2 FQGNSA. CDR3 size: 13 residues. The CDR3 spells CASSVRQGVIQYF. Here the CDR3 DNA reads TGTGCCAGCAGCGTTAGGCAGGGCGTCATTCAGTACTTC.

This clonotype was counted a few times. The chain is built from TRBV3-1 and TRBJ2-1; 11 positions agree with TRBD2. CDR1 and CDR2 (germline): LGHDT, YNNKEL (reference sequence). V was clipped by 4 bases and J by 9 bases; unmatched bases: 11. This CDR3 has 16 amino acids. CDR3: CASSLLIAGGPSEQFF. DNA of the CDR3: TGTGCCAGCAGCCTTTTAATAGCGGGAGGGCCGAGTGAGCAGTTCTTC.